This entry concerns a single T cell receptor beta chain. This clonotype was seen a handful of times. No antigen is known for it. Per-nucleotide qualities are absent, and no much larger clonotype sits a single base away. Between the V and J ends, shortened by 5 bases and 0 bases respectively, the junction contains 10 bases. The CDR3, cysteine through phenylalanine, is 14 amino acids long. Only CDR3 DNA is held: 42 bases, read in frame from base 1. CDR1 and CDR2 were assigned from the germline V gene (reference sequence) as SEHNR and FQNEAQ. The receptor library was made with RACE. TCRdb shows the sequencer as NextSeq 500. During library preparation, unique molecular identifiers were attached to individual cDNA molecules so that TCRs could be counted quantitatively and reproducibly. Both TCR alpha and TCR beta chains were sequenced from each blood RNA sample. The published analysis was carried out like this. The median number of TCRs per sample was some 100,000, ranging from roughly 23,224 to 700,000. The Decombinator software suite was used to annotate the V, J and CDR3 of the TCR reads. To make PS versus PT1 abundance plots, every sample was subsampled to the same number of TCRs (28,000). TCRs were defined as expanded if absent before sensitization and observed at least eight times at the 2-week time point. TCRdb ran its own pipeline on the public reads, namely fastp trimming at Q25 and MiXCR clone calling, and kept in-frame beta chains. Rows are combined by CDR3 protein, so each entry shows the most common genes and DNA. None of the V and J calls come from the authors' own analysis; TCRdb made them. Present in this sample are about 250,000 distinct CDR3 sequences, approximately 7.5% of which were seen just once. Around 1.2% of the sample comes from the top ten.

The time point label, read with the paper, signifies: pre-sensitization, week 0. The treatment or condition label for this specimen denotes: therapeutic diphenylcyclopropenone sensitization with weekly scalp DPC. Blood at each patch-test visit was drawn before the patch test was applied. Patients were eligible if aged 18 to 70, diagnosed with alopecia and judged suitable for DPC therapy, and pregnant patients were excluded. Total RNA was isolated from unfractionated whole blood collected in Tempus Blood RNA tubes. The data stem from a study of human T cells and chemical hapten exposure (dated by TCRdb to the early 2020s). In terms of the full investigation: For sensitization, 2% DPC in acetone was applied to an approximately 2 cm by approximately 2 cm area of upper inner arm skin. Patch tests used Finn chambers with 0.01% DPC on the upper back, scored after 6 days by International Contact Dermatitis Research Group standards. This study followed changes in the peripheral blood TCR repertoire in vivo during primary and secondary sensitization of alopecia patients to the hapten diphenylcyclopropenone (DPC). Patient blood was sampled pre-sensitization (week 0) and at 2, 6 and about 24 weeks after DPC sensitization. Throughout the roughly 23-week study period, patients were also given weekly therapeutic DPC doses on the scalp. Blood for TCR sequencing was provided by twenty-nine alopecia patients at one to four time points (pre-sensitization, 2, 6 and 24 weeks). The libraries were sequenced as a pool, and the TCR yield per sample differed mostly because of small variations in library volumes within the pool. Most of the patients in the cohort were female, and the cohort covered alopecia areata with under or over 50% scalp involvement, alopecia totalis and alopecia universalis.

Findings and caveats that apply to the study as a whole: DPC sensitization did not change the number of TCRs with a frequency above 1 in 1000, and there was no evidence of changes in global repertoire structure. Significantly more large CDR3 similarity clusters were formed by expanded TCRs than by pre-sensitization or healthy control sets, consistent with antigen-driven responses. All patients had alopecia, a presumed autoimmune disease, so their immune response might differ from that of healthy individuals. After repeated subsampling, the strength of the expansion versus patch-test correlation and the threshold at which it became significant changed. A positive correlation was found between the number of PT1 expanded TCRs and patch test score, with significance reached at thresholds 8, 16 and 32 but not 4.

The source is a man between 18 and 29 years old with alopecia areata. Some clones in this sample may be carry-over from other donors' samples. The specimen was whole blood, collected in connection with sensitization to the hapten diphenylcyclopropenone (DPC). The chain is made from TRBV7-9 and TRBJ2-5; the best D guess is TRBD1, with 5 bases matching. This receptor has the CDR3 CASSPDTYQETQYF. The nucleotide sequence reads as follows: TGTGCCAGCAGCCCGGACACGTACCAAGAGACCCAGTACTTC.